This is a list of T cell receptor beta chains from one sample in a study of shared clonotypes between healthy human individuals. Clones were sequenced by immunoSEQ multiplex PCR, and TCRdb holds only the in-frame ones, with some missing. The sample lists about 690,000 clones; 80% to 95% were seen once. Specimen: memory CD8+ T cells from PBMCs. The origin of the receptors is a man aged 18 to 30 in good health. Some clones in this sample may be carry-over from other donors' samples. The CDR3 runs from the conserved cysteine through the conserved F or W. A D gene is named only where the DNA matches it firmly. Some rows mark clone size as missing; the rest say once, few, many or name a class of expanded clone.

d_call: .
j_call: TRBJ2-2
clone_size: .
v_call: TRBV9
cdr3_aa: CASSFGPGTANTGELFF

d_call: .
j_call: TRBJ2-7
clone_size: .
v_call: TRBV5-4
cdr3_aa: CASGPGYEQYF

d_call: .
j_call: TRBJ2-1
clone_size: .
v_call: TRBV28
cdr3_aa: CASSRGRIPSFF

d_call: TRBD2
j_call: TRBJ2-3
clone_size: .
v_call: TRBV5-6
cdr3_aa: CASSDVTSHPSTDTQYF

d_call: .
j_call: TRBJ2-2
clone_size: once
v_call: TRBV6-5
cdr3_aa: CASRAATTTGELFF

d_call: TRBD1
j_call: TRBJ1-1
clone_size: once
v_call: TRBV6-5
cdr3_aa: CASSFTRGMNTEAFF

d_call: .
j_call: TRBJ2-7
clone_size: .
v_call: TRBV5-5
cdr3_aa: CASSLGQASYEQYF

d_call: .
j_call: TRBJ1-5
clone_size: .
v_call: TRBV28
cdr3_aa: CASSLYLGNQPQHF

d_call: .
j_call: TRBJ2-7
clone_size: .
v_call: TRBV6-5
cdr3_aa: CASSPYSDTTEQYF

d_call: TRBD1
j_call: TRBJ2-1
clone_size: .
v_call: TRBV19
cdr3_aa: CASSRQGAYNEQFF

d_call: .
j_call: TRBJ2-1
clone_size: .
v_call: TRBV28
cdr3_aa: CASSSSGLAEQFF

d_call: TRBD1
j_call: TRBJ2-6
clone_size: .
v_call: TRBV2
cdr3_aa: CASNPRRGQGATGANVLTF

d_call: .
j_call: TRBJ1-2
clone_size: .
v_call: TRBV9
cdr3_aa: CASSVREGYGYTF

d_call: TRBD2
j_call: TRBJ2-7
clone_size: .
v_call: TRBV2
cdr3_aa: CASSDPPSGTYEQYF

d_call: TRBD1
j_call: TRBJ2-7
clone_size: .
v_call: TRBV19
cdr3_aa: CASSIDNEGDRASEQYF

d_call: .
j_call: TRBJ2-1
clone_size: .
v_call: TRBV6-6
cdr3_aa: CASSYSAEQFF

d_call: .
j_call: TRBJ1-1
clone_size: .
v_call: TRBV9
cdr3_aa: CASSLGRGTEAFF

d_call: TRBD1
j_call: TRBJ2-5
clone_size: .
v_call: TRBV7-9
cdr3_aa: CASSLWTGYETQYF

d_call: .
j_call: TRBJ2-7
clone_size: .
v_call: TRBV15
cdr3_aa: CATSSSAAPAPEQYF

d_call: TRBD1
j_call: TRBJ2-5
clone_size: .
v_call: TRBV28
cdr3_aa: CASSLGQGVQETQYF

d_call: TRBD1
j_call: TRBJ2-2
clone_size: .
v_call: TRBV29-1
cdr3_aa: CSVIPGQGDNTGELFF

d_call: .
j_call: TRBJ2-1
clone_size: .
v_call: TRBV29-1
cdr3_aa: CSVPYIYNEQFF

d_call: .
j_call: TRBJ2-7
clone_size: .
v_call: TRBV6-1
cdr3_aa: CASSEPGLWSYEQYF

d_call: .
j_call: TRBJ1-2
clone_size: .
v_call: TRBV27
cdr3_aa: CASSAQGSGYGYTF

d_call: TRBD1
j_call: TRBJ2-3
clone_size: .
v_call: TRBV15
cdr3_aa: CATSRVRTGATDTQYF

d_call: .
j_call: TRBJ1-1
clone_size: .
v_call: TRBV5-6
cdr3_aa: CASSLPQGAEAFF

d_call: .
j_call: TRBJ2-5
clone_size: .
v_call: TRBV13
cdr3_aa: CASSFRRASIKETQYF

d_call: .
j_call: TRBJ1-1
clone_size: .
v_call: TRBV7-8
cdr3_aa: CASSDNVGGATEAFF

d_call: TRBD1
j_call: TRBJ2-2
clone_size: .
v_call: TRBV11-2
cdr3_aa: CASSSREPTGGSVGELFF

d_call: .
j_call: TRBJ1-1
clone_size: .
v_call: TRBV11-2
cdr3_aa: CASSFLTNTEAFF

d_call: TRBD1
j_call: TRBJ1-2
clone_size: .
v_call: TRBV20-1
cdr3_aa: CSAKKGQGSF

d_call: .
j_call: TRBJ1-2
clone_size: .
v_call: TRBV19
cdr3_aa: CASSKQNYGYTF

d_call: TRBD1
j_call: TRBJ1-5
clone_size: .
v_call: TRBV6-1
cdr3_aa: CASSDGDRGGQPQHF

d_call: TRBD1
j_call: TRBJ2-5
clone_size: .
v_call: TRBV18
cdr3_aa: CASSPTAGGWETQYF

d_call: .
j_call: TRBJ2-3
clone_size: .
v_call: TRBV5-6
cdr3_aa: CASSQYKQGRGADTQYF

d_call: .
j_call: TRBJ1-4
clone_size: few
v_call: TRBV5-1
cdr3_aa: CASSLQGTSGEKLFF

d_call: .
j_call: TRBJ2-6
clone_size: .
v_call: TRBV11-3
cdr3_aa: CASSLFATQSSGANVLTF

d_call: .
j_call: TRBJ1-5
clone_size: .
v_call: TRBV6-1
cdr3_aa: CASSELGLTGANQPQHF

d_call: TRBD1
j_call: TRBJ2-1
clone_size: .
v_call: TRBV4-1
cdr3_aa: CASSQTWTGINEQFF

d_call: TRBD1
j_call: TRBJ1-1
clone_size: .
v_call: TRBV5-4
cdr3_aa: CASSLEGTGVRWTEAFF

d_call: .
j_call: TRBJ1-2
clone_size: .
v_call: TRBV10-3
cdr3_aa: CAISPVSSPLNEGYTF

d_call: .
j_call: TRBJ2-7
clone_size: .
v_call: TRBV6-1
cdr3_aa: CASSEAVTVSYEQYF

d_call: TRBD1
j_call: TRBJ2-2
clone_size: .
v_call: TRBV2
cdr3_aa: CASSGQGADTGELFF

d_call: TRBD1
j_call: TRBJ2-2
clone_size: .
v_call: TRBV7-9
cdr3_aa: CASRRTGDTGELFF

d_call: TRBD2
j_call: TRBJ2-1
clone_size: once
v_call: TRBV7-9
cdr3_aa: CASSRGLAGYNEQFF

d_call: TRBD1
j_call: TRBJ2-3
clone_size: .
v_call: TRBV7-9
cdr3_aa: CASSPPGQGEDTQYF

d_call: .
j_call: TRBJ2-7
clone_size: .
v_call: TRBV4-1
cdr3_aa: CASSQAPDWYEQYF